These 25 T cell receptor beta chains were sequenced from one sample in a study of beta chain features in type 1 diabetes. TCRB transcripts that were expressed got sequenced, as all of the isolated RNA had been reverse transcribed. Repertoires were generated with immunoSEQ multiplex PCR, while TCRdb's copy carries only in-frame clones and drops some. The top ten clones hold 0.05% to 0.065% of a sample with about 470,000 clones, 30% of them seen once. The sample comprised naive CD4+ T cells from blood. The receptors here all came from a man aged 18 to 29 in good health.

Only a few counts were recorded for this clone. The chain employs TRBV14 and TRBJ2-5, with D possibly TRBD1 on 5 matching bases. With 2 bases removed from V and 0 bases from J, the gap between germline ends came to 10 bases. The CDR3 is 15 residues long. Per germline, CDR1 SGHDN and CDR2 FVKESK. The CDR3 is CASSQTGWYQETQYF. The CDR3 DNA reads TGTGCCAGCAGCCAAACAGGCTGGTACCAAGAGACCCAGTACTTC. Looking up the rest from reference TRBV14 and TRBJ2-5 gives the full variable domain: EAGVTQFPSHSVIEKGQTVTLRCDPISGHDNLYWYRRVMGKEIKFLLHFVKESKQDESGMPNNRFLAERTGGTYSTLKVQPAELEDSGVYFCASSQTGWYQETQYFGPGTRLLVL.

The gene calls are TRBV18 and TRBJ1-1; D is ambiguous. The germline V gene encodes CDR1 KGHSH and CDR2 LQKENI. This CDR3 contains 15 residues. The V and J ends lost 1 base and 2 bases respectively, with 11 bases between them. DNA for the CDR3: TGTGCCAGCTCACCACTAGGTCTATCAAACACTGAAGCTTTCTTT. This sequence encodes CASSPLGLSNTEAFF.

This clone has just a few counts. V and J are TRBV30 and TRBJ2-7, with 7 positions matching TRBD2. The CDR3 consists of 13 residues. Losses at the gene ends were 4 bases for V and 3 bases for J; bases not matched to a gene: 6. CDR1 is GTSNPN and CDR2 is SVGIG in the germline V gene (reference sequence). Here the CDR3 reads CAWNSGTYYEQYF. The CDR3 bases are TGTGCCTGGAACAGCGGGACGTACTACGAGCAGTACTTC.

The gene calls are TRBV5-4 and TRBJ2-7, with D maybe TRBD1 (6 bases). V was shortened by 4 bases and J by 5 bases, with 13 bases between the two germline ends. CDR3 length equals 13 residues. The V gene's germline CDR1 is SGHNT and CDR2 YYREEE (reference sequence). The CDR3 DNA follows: TGTGCCAGCAGCAGTTCAGGGGCTCACGAGCAGTACTTC. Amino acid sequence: CASSSSGAHEQYF.

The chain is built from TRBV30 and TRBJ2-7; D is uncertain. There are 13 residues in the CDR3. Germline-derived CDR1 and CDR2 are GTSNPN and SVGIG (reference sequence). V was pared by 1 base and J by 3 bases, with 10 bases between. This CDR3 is CAWSAQIHYEQYF. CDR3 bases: TGTGCCTGGAGTGCCCAGATCCACTACGAGCAGTACTTC.

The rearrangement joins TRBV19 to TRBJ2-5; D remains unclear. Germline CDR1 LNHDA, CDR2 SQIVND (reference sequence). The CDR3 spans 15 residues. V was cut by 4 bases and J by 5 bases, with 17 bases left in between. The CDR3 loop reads CASSSTDGRRETQYF. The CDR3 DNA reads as TGTGCCAGTAGTAGCACGGACGGCCGGCGGGAGACCCAGTACTTC.

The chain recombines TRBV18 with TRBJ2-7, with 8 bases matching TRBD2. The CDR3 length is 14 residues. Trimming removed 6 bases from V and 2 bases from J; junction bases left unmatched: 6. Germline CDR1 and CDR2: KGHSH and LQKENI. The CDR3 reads CASSLAGRTYEQYF. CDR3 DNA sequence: TGTGCCAGCTCTTTAGCGGGAAGGACCTACGAGCAGTACTTC.

CDR3 DNA sequence: TGTGCCATCAGACGAGAGTACGAGCAGTACTTC. Amino acid sequence: CAIRREYEQYF. The V call is TRBV10-3, the J call TRBJ2-7; D is unclear. The CDR3 runs to 11 residues. CDR1 is ENHRY, CDR2 SYGVKD, per germline. Trimming took 6 bases from V and 4 from J, leaving 7 bases between them.

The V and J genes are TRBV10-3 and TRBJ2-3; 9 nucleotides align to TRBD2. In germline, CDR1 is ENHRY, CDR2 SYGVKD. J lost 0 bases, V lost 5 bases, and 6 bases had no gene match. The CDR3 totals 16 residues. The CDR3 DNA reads TGTGCCATCAGTCTGACTAGCGGAACGAGCACAGATACGCAGTATTTT. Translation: CAISLTSGTSTDTQYF.

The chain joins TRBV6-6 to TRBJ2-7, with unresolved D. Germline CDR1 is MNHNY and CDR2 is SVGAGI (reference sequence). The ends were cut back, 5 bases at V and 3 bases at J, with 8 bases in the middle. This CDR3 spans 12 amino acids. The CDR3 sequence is CASSLSGYEQYF. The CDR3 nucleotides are TGTGCCAGCAGTCTGTCAGGCTACGAGCAGTACTTC.

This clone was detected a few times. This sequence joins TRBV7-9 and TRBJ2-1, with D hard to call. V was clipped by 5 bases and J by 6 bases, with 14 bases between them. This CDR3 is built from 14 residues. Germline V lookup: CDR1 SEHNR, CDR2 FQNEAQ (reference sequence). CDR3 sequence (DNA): TGTGCCAGCAGCCTAAATTCGCTGTTCAATGAGCAGTTCTTC. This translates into CASSLNSLFNEQFF.

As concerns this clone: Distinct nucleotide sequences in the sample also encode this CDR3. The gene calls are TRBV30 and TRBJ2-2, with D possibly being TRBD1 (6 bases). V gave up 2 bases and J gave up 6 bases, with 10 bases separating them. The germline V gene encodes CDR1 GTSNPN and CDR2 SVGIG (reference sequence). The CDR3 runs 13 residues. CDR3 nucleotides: TGTGCCTGGAGTAGCAGGGGAGCCGGGGAGCTGTTTTTT. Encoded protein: CAWSSRGAGELFF.

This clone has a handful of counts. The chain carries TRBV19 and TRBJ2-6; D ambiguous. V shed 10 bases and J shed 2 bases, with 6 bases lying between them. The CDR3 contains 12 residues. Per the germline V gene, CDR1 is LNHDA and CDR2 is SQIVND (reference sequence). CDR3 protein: CATGPGANVLTF. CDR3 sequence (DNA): TGTGCCACGGGCCCTGGGGCCAACGTCCTGACTTTC.

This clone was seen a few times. CDR3 loop: CASSPIPGLAGYEQYF. Written as DNA, the CDR3 is TGTGCCAGCAGCCCGATCCCAGGACTAGCGGGCTACGAGCAGTACTTC. This chain joins TRBV14 and TRBJ2-7; 11 bases align to TRBD2. The CDR3 has 16 amino acids. J lost 3 bases, V lost 4 bases, and 8 bases had no gene match. Germline V lookup: CDR1 SGHDN, CDR2 FVKESK. Drawing the rest from reference TRBV14 and TRBJ2-7, the complete variable domain is EAGVTQFPSHSVIEKGQTVTLRCDPISGHDNLYWYRRVMGKEIKFLLHFVKESKQDESGMPNNRFLAERTGGTYSTLKVQPAELEDSGVYFCASSPIPGLAGYEQYFGPGTRLTVT.

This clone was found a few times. The CDR3: CAWTGTGPGANVLTF. The CDR3 DNA is TGTGCCTGGACCGGGACAGGGCCCGGGGCCAACGTCCTGACTTTC. The V gene is TRBV30, the J gene TRBJ2-6; 9 bases are shared with TRBD1. Germline V lookup: CDR1 GTSNPN, CDR2 SVGIG (reference sequence). This CDR3 comprises 15 residues. V shed 4 bases, J shed 4 bases, and the junction held 5 bases outside the gene matches.

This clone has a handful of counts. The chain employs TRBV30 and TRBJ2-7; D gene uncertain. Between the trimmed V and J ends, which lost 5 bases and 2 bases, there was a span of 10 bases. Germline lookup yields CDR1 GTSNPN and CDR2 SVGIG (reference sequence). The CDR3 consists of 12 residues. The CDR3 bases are TGTGCCTGGGAGGAGCCCCCCTACGAGCAGTACTTC. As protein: CAWEEPPYEQYF.

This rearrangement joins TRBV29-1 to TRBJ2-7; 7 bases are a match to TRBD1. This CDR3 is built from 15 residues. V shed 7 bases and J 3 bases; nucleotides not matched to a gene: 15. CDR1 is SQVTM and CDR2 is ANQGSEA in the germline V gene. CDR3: CSGAVGPGGLYEQYF. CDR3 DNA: TGCAGCGGCGCGGTCGGACCAGGGGGTCTCTACGAGCAGTACTTC.

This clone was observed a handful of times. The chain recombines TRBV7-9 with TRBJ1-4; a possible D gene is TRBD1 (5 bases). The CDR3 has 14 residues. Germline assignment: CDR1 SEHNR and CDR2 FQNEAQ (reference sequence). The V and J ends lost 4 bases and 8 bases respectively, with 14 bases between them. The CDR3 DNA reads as TGTGCCAGCAGCTCGCAACCCGCAGGGGAAAAACTGTTTTTT. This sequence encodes CASSSQPAGEKLFF.

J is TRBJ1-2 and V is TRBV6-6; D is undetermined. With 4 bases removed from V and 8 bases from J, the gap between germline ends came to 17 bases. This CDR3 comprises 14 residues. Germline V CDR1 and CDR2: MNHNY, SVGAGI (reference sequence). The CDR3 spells CASSFRSERKGYTF. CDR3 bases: TGTGCCAGCAGTTTCCGCTCTGAACGGAAGGGCTACACCTTC.

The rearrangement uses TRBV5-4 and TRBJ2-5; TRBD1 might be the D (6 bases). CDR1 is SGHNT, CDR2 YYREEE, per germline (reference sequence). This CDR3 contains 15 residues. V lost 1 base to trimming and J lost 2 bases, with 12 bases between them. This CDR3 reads CASSLTGQRQETQYF. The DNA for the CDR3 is TGTGCCAGCAGCTTGACGGGACAAAGACAAGAGACCCAGTACTTC.

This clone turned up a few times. The CDR3 spells CASSEMVQETQYF. The DNA for the CDR3 is TGTGCCAGCAGTGAAATGGTCCAAGAGACCCAGTACTTC. This chain connects TRBV25-1 to TRBJ2-5, with D unresolved. Trimming left V 2 bases short and J 1 base short, with 5 bases between. CDR3 length: 13 amino acids. The germline V gene has CDR1 MGHDK and CDR2 SYGVNS.

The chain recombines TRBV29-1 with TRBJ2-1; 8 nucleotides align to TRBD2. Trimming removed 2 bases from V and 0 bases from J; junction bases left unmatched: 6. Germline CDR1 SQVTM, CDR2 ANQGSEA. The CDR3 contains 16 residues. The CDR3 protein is CSVEIQRGSSYNEQFF. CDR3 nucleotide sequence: TGCAGCGTTGAAATCCAGCGGGGGAGCTCCTACAATGAGCAGTTCTTC.

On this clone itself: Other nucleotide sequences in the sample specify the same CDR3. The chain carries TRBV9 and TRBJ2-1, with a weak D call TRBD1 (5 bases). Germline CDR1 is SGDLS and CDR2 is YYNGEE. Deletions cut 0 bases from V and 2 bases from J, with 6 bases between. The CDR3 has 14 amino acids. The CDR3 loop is CASSVAGPYNEQFF. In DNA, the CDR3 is TGTGCCAGCAGCGTAGCAGGGCCCTACAATGAGCAGTTCTTC.

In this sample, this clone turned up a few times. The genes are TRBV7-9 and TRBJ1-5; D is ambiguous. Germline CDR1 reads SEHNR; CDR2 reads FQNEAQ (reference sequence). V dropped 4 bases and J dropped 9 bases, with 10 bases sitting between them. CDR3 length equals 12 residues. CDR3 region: CASSSVLGPQHF. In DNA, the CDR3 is TGTGCCAGCAGCTCAGTGCTTGGGCCCCAGCATTTT.

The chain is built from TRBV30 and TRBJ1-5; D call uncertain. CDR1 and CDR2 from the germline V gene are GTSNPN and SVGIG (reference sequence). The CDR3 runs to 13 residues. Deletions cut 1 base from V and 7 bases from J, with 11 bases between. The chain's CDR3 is CAWSGVGSQPQHF. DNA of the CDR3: TGTGCCTGGAGTGGCGTGGGGAGCCAGCCCCAGCATTTT.